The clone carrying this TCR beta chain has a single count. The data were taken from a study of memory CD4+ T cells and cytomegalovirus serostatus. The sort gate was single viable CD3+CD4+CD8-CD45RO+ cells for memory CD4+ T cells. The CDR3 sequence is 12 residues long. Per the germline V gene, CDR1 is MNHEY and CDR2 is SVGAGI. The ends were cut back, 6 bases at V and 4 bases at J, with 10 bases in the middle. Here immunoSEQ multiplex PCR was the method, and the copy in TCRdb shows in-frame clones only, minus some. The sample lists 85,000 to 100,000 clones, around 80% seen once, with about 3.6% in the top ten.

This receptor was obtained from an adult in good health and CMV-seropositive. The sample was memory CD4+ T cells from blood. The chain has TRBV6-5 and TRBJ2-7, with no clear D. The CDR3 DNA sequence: TGTGCCAGCAGGGCCAGCCGATACGAGCAGTACTTC. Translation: CASRASRYEQYF.